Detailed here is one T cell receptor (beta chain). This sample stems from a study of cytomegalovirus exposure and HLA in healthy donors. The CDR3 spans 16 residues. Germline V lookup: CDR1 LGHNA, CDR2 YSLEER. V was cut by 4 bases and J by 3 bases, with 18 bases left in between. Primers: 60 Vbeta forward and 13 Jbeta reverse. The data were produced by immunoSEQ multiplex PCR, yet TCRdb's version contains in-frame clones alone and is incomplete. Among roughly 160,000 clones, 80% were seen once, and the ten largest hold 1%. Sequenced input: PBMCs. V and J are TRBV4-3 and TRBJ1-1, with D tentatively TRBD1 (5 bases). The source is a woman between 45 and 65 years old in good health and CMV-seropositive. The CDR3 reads CASSLEIVGVDTEAFF. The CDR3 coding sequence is TGCGCCAGCAGCCTCGAAATAGTAGGGGTCGACACTGAAGCTTTCTTT.